This section outlines one TCR beta chain sequence together with its context. Its antigen is currently unknown. V shed 4 bases and J 4 bases; nucleotides not matched to a gene: 7. The CDR3 extends over 16 amino acids. Germline V gene data show CDR1 as MNHNS and CDR2 as SASEGT. The sample is drawn from a study of shared clonotypes between healthy human individuals. Naive CD8 cells, CD45RO-negative and positively selected for CCR7, excluded terminally differentiated effector memory CD45RA+ cells. The study's findings and limits: Naive CD4 clonotypes were shared across a few donors at 5% to 6%. Represented diversity, genetic and exposure-history alike, was limited by few donors. Among donors, sharing of clonotypes was expected to be affected by sequencing depth.

The data were produced by immunoSEQ multiplex PCR, yet TCRdb's version contains in-frame clones alone and is incomplete. The repertoire holds about 2 million clones, with about 95% as singletons. This TCR was recovered from a man younger than 30 in good health. Sample: naive CD8+ T cells sorted from blood. The chain links TRBV6-1 to TRBJ2-1, with 10 bases matching TRBD2. In DNA, the CDR3 is TGTGCCAGCAGTGTAATAGCGGGAGGATATTACAATGAGCAGTTCTTC. Translating gives CASSVIAGGYYNEQFF.